The 26 T cell receptor beta chains in this list originate from one sample, sequenced in a study of CD8+CD57+ T cells in acquired aplastic anemia. Genomic DNA templated the TCR beta VDJ and CDR3 profiling. TCRdb recomputed calls from the reads with MiXCR, one row per CDR3 protein. Of about 130,000 distinct CDR3 sequences in the sample, over 45% are singletons; the top ten hold 2.5%. Sequenced: sorted CD4+, CD8+, or CD8+CD57+ T cells (not recorded which) from PBMCs. The source of these receptors is a human donor in good health, serving as a control.

The sample holds many counts of this clonotype. The CDR3 reads CASTRLAGGAETQYF. CDR3 bases: TGTGCCAGCACTCGACTAGCGGGGGGTGCAGAGACCCAGTACTTC. V is TRBV2 and J is TRBJ2-5; 13 bases are shared with TRBD2. Germline V lookup: CDR1 SNHLY, CDR2 FYNNEI. The CDR3 spans 15 residues. The V gene end was trimmed by 7 bases and the J gene end by 4 bases; junction bases not matched to a gene: 6.

A word on this clonotype: At one boundary the junction diverges from the germline segment, which might be a read error. V usage is TRBV4-3 and J usage is TRBJ2-4; D is unresolved. Germline V lookup: CDR1 LGHNA, CDR2 YSLEER. CDR3 size: 16 residues. CDR3 sequence: CASSLGGSRSKNTQYF. CDR3 coding DNA: TGCGCCAGCAGCCTCGGCGGTTCAAGAAGCAAAAACACTCAGTACTTC.

This rearrangement joins TRBV7-3 to TRBJ2-7; unclear D gene. Trimming pared 3 bases from V and 0 bases from J, leaving 6 bases between. In germline, CDR1 is SGHTA, CDR2 FQGTGA. The length of the CDR3 is 13 residues. The CDR3 nucleotides read TGTGCCAGCAGCTTCCTGAGCTCCTACGAGCAGTACTTC. Its protein is CASSFLSSYEQYF.

As concerns this clonotype: One base away lies a much larger clone, so this may be a sequencing read error. The chain carries TRBV20-1 and TRBJ2-1; 11 bases map to TRBD1. The germline CDR1 and CDR2 sequences are DFQATT and SNEGSKA (reference sequence). V lost 2 bases to trimming and J lost 3 bases; unmatched junction nucleotides: 12. This CDR3 region has 18 residues. In DNA, the CDR3 is TGCAGTGCTAGAAAAAGCGGGGACAGGGGGTTCTACTACAATGAGCAGTTCTTC. Translation gives CSARKSGDRGFYYNEQFF.

The chain has TRBV7-3 and TRBJ2-3, with 9 bases fitting TRBD1. The CDR3 runs to 16 residues. V gave up 5 bases and J gave up 5 bases; unmatched junction bases: 11. Germline lookup yields CDR1 SGHTA and CDR2 FQGTGA. CDR3 sequence (DNA): TGTGCCAGCAGCGTAAGTCGGGACAGGGCTGGAGATACGCAGTATTTT. Translating gives CASSVSRDRAGDTQYF.

This chain uses TRBV10-3 with TRBJ1-1; TRBD1 is a possible D gene (5 bases). This CDR3 has 14 amino acids. V shed 4 bases and J shed 1 base, with 10 bases lying between them. Germline V gene data show CDR1 as ENHRY and CDR2 as SYGVKD. CDR3 DNA: TGTGCCATCAGTGCCTTCCAGGGGAACACTGAAGCTTTCTTT. Protein product: CAISAFQGNTEAFF.

J is TRBJ2-3 and V is TRBV25-1, with TRBD2 identical over 10 bases. With 5 bases clipped from V and 0 bases from J, the junction kept 2 bases outside the gene matches. The CDR3 spans 15 residues. Germline V gives CDR1 MGHDK, CDR2 SYGVNS. CDR3 DNA: TGTGCCAGCAGTAAACTAGCGGGGAGCACAGATACGCAGTATTTT. Translated: CASSKLAGSTDTQYF.

There are many counts of this clonotype. The chain combines TRBV20-1 with TRBJ2-7, with 9 bases matching TRBD2. Germline CDR1 reads DFQATT; CDR2 reads SNEGSKA (reference sequence). V trimming: 6 bases; J trimming: 3 bases; junction bases outside the gene matches: 9. The CDR3 totals 14 residues. CDR3 nucleotides: TGCAGTGCCGGACCTAGCGGGGATCGCTACGAGCAGTACTTC. This gives the protein CSAGPSGDRYEQYF.

In this sample, this clonotype turned up many times. The gene calls are TRBV11-1 and TRBJ1-6; no clear D. The V gene's germline CDR1 is SGHAT and CDR2 FQDESV (reference sequence). The CDR3 runs 16 residues. V dropped 5 bases and J dropped 0 bases, with 11 bases sitting between them. The CDR3 DNA reads as TGTGCCAGCAGCCCGGGCCCCAGCTCCTATAATTCACCCCTCCACTTT. This codes for CASSPGPSSYNSPLHF.

This clonotype came up many times. The chain carries TRBV6-5 and TRBJ1-1; D is uncertain. This CDR3 comprises 14 residues. Germline CDR1 is MNHEY and CDR2 is SVGAGI. Between the trimmed V and J ends, which lost 0 bases and 6 bases, there was a span of 11 bases. For the CDR3, the DNA is TGTGCCAGCAGTTACTCGATCCGTGTCTCTGAAGCTTTCTTT. Amino acid sequence: CASSYSIRVSEAFF.

This clonotype has only a few counts. Being one base from a much bigger clone, this may be a read error. V and J are TRBV19 and TRBJ2-7; D is perhaps TRBD2 (6 bases). V was shortened by 9 bases and J by 3 bases, with 24 bases between the two germline ends. CDR1 and CDR2 (germline): LNHDA, SQIVND (reference sequence). This CDR3 has 16 amino acids. The CDR3 spells CASSLDTTSPIYEQYF. In nucleotides, the CDR3 is TGTGCCAGCAGCTTAGATACCACTAGCCCCATCTACGAGCAGTACTTC.

V gene TRBV2 combines with J gene TRBJ2-5, with D tentatively TRBD2 (5 bases). CDR1 SNHLY and CDR2 FYNNEI come from the germline V gene. The CDR3 extends over 13 amino acids. V was clipped by 6 bases and J by 4 bases, with 12 bases between them. The CDR3 region is CASSQLGGETQYF. DNA of the CDR3: TGTGCCAGCAGCCAGCTAGGAGGAGAGACCCAGTACTTC.

This sequence joins TRBV20-1 and TRBJ2-3; D not resolved. The CDR3 is 13 residues long. Germline CDR1 reads DFQATT; CDR2 reads SNEGSKA (reference sequence). Deletions cut 1 base from V and 2 bases from J, with 7 bases between. The chain's CDR3 is CSARVDHTDTQYF. CDR3 DNA sequence: TGCAGTGCTAGAGTAGATCACACAGATACGCAGTATTTT.

This clonotype has a handful of counts. V and J are TRBV10-3 and TRBJ1-3; D unresolved. The length of the CDR3 is 14 residues. The germline gives CDR1 ENHRY, CDR2 SYGVKD. The ends were cut back, 9 bases at V and 3 bases at J, with 15 bases in the middle. This CDR3 is CAILDADFGNTIYF. The CDR3 nucleotides are TGTGCCATTCTGGACGCGGACTTTGGAAACACCATATATTTT.

This clonotype was counted a single time. V usage is TRBV2 and J usage is TRBJ1-1, with D possibly matching TRBD1 (6 bases). Per the germline V gene, CDR1 is SNHLY and CDR2 is FYNNEI. V lost 5 bases and J lost 8, with 9 bases in between. The CDR3 runs 11 residues. The CDR3 nucleotides are TGTGCCAGCAGTCGGGGGGCGGAAGCTTTCTTT. Encoded protein: CASSRGAEAFF.

V gene TRBV9 combines with J gene TRBJ1-2; 10 bases line up with TRBD1. J gave up 4 bases and V 1 base, and 4 bases lay outside the gene matches. The CDR3 runs to 15 residues. Per the germline V gene, CDR1 is SGDLS and CDR2 is YYNGEE. The CDR3 protein is CASSVSGTGAYGYTF. The CDR3 nucleotides read TGTGCCAGCAGCGTATCAGGGACAGGGGCCTATGGCTACACCTTC.

The V gene is TRBV11-1, the J gene TRBJ2-5, with 15 positions matching TRBD2. The V segment lost 5 bases and the J segment 5 bases; nucleotides outside the gene matches: 9. From germline, CDR1 is SGHAT and CDR2 FQDESV (reference sequence). The CDR3 runs 17 residues. The CDR3 region has the DNA TGTGCCAGCAGCCCGAGGACTAGCGGGGGGGCGTTGGAGACCCAGTACTTC. As protein: CASSPRTSGGALETQYF.

A note on this clonotype: At one end, the junction sequence differs from germline, possibly due to a read error. The J gene is TRBJ2-3, the V gene TRBV12-3 or TRBV12-4, with 7 bases matching TRBD1. This CDR3 region has 16 residues. CDR3 nucleotides: TGTGCCAGCAGCTTAGATCCCGGGACAGTTTCGGGTACGCAGTATTTT. It codes for CASSLDPGTVSGTQYF.

The chain employs TRBV10-3 and TRBJ1-5, with a tentative D call TRBD1 (5 bases). Germline CDR1 is ENHRY and CDR2 is SYGVKD. Trimming stripped 5 bases from V and 7 bases from J, with 21 bases between. The CDR3 totals 16 residues. The CDR3 here is CAISPRDPGSGQPQHF. The CDR3 region has the DNA TGTGCCATCAGTCCCAGGGACCCGGGCTCCGGGCAGCCCCAGCATTTT.

This clonotype was seen at least ten times. The gene calls are TRBV7-9 and TRBJ2-1; possible D gene TRBD2, 7 bases. The CDR3 sequence is 16 residues long. V lost 1 base and J 2 bases, leaving 12 bases between the germline ends. From germline, CDR1 is SEHNR and CDR2 FQNEAQ (reference sequence). The CDR3 region is CASSLEGGLPYNEQFF. CDR3 sequence (DNA): TGTGCCAGCAGCTTAGAGGGGGGGCTCCCCTACAATGAGCAGTTCTTC.

A remark on this clonotype: Its ends do not fully match the called genes, so a read error is possible. This chain uses TRBV24-1 with TRBJ1-5; possibly TRBD1 for D (5 bases). The length of the CDR3 is 15 residues. CDR1 is KGHDR, CDR2 SFDVKD, per germline. This CDR3 reads CATSDNGRGDQPRHF. The DNA of the CDR3 is TGTGCCACCAGTGATAACGGCCGAGGGGATCAGCCCCGGCATTTT.

This clonotype showed up just once. The V gene is TRBV7-9, the J gene TRBJ1-1; D not certain. Germline CDR1 is SEHNR and CDR2 is FQNEAQ (reference sequence). This CDR3 comprises 14 residues. V shed 3 bases and J shed 6 bases, with 14 bases lying between them. For the CDR3, the DNA is TGTGCCAGCAGCTTGGAACCTAAACTGGCTGAAGCTTTCTTT. It yields the protein CASSLEPKLAEAFF.

The chain employs TRBV10-3 and TRBJ2-7; no definite D call. Trimming removed 0 bases from V and 5 bases from J, with 8 bases in between. CDR3 length equals 13 residues. Germline V gives CDR1 ENHRY, CDR2 SYGVKD. The CDR3 coding sequence is TGTGCCATCAGTGAGTCCCTCCGACACGAGCAGTACTTC. Translating it yields CAISESLRHEQYF.

Many counts were recorded for this clonotype. The CDR3, as DNA: TGCGCCAGCAGCCAGGGGACTAGCGGGGGTAATGAGCAGTTCTTC. Translated: CASSQGTSGGNEQFF. V and J are TRBV4-3 and TRBJ2-1; 14 bases line up with TRBD2. The V and J ends lost 3 bases and 7 bases, in that order; junction bases with no gene match: 2. This CDR3 is built from 15 residues. Germline V gene sequence: CDR1 LGHNA, CDR2 YSLEER.

This clonotype came up many times. The chain combines TRBV2 with TRBJ2-1; no definite D call. Germline loops: CDR1 SNHLY, CDR2 FYNNEI. There are 14 residues in the CDR3. V lost 2 bases and J lost 3, with 8 bases in between. The CDR3: CASSERMGYNEQFF. DNA for the CDR3: TGTGCCAGCAGTGAACGTATGGGCTACAATGAGCAGTTCTTC. Full variable domain (outside the CDR3, taken from reference TRBV2 and TRBJ2-1): EPEVTQTPSHQVTQMGQEVILRCVPISNHLYFYWYRQILGQKVEFLVSFYNNEISEKSEIFDDQFSVERPDGSNFTLKIRSTKLEDSAMYFCASSERMGYNEQFFGPGTRLTVL.

This clonotype turned up a few times. The V gene is TRBV4-2, the J gene TRBJ1-6; tentative D call: TRBD1 (5 bases). CDR1 is LGHNA and CDR2 is YNFKEQ in the germline V gene. The V end was cut by 0 bases, the J end by 9 bases, with 12 bases between. CDR3 length: 15 residues. CDR3 amino acids: CASSQEGGFGSPLHF. In DNA, the CDR3 is TGTGCCAGCAGCCAAGAGGGGGGGTTCGGTTCACCCCTCCACTTT.